This TCR beta chain was found in a study of shared clonotypes between healthy human individuals. Points from the study as a whole: In contrast to clonotypes shared by all four donors, non-shared clonotypes had lower generation probabilities.

On this clone itself: Its target is unknown.

The CDR3 extends over 18 amino acids. V shed 3 bases and J shed 4 bases, with 21 bases lying between them. Germline V gene lookup returns CDR1 KGHSH and CDR2 LQKENI. Here immunoSEQ multiplex PCR was the method, and the copy in TCRdb shows in-frame clones only, minus some. The table has roughly 720,000 clones, roughly 87% seen once; the top ten hold 30% to 35%. This receptor was identified in a man between 18 and 35 years old in good health. Some clones in this sample may be carry-over from other donors' samples. The specimen sequenced was memory CD8+ T cells from PBMCs. The subset: CD45RO+ cells pooled with CCR7-negative TemRA cells. The chain is built from TRBV18 and TRBJ2-2; D may correspond to TRBD1 or TRBD2 (5 bases each). CDR3 sequence (DNA): TGTGCCAGCTCACCCGGGTTCGGGCCGGGACCTTTCACCGGGGAGCTGTTTTTT. Amino acids: CASSPGFGPGPFTGELFF.